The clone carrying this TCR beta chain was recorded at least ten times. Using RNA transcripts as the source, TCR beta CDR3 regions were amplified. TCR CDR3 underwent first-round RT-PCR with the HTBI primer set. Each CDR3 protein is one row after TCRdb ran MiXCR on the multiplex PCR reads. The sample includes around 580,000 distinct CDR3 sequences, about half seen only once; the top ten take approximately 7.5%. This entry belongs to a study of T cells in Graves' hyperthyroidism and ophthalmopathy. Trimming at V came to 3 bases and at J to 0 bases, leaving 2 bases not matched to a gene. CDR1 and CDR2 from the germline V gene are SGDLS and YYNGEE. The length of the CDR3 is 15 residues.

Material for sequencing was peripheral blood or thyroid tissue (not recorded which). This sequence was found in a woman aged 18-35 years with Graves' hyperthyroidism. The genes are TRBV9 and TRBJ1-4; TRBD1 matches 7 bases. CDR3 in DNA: TGTGCCAGCAGCGGACAGGGAACAACTAATGAAAAACTGTTTTTT. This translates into CASSGQGTTNEKLFF.